This is a list of T cell receptor beta chains from one sample in a study of cytomegalovirus exposure and HLA in healthy donors. Assay used: immunoSEQ multiplex PCR; TCRdb lists only in-frame clones, some missing. There are around 99,000 clones in the sample; roughly 63% occur only once, and roughly 6.7% lies in the top ten. The sample consisted of PBMCs. These receptors originate from a woman aged 25-40 years in good health and CMV-seronegative. CDR3s include the opening cysteine and the closing phenylalanine or tryptophan.

J gene,V gene,CDR3 protein
TRBJ1-2,TRBV10-1,CASSKTANYGYTF
TRBJ2-7,TRBV11-3,CASSHEAHEQYF
TRBJ2-5,TRBV2,CASSGATSGGLLNQETQYF
TRBJ2-5,TRBV7-2,CASCQDRQETQYF
TRBJ1-4,TRBV19,CASSIELRNEKLFF
TRBJ2-7,TRBV2,CASSEGGETYEQYF
TRBJ2-7,TRBV30,CAFGLAAYEQYF
TRBJ2-5,TRBV6-4,CASSDLYGTSGGLGIETQYF
TRBJ1-1,TRBV7-2,CASSPGRGSTEAFF
TRBJ2-1,TRBV7-2,CASSFSGRGYNEQFF
TRBJ2-3,TRBV27,CASSSFDTQYF
TRBJ1-2,TRBV6-1,CASSEYRGNYGYTF
TRBJ2-7,TRBV5-1,CASSLSPTYYEQYF
TRBJ1-4,TRBV7-2,CASSFVQGREKLFF
TRBJ1-2,TRBV15,CATSRDQGRGSAGYTF
TRBJ2-7,TRBV28,CASKGYEQYF
TRBJ1-5,TRBV5-1,CASSRDNLPNQPQHF
TRBJ1-2,TRBV6-6,CASKGTETLYGYTF